Detailed here is one T cell receptor beta chain. Its antigen remains unidentified. Researchers ran the PCR with 60 Vbeta and 13 Jbeta primers. Sequencing used immunoSEQ multiplex PCR; TCRdb keeps in-frame clones, though not all of them. The table has fewer than 200,000 clones, approximately 88% seen once; the top ten hold 0.65% to 0.9%. The data were obtained in a study of cytomegalovirus exposure and HLA in healthy donors. Study-level points and caveats: Later analysis indicated greater clonal expansion among HLA-associated TCR beta chains than among equally common other chains. Across donors, most TCRs were seen rarely, yet some public ones were widespread.

This CDR3 comprises 13 residues. Losses at the gene ends were 2 bases for V and 6 bases for J; bases not matched to a gene: 4. CDR1 MDHEN and CDR2 SYDVKM come from the germline V gene. This rearrangement joins TRBV28 to TRBJ2-7, with 7 positions matching TRBD1. The source material was PBMCs. The receptor comes from a woman in her 30s in good health and CMV-seronegative. Here the CDR3 DNA reads TGTGCCAGCAGTTTACTGGGACAGAGCGAGCAGTACTTC. Translating it yields CASSLLGQSEQYF.